This T cell receptor (beta chain) was identified during a study of blood T cell repertoires in COVID-19. The ends were cut back, 6 bases at V and 1 base at J, with 15 bases in the middle. CDR1 MDHEN and CDR2 SYDVKM come from the germline V gene. The CDR3 has 15 residues. Sequencing was performed with immunoSEQ multiplex PCR; in TCRdb, only in-frame clones are kept and a portion is missing. The sample lists roughly 440,000 clones, around 88% seen once, with 10% to 15% in the top ten. Sample: peripheral blood. This chain joins TRBV28 and TRBJ1-2; tentative D call: TRBD1 (6 bases). The TCR comes from a woman between 50 and 59 years old with COVID-19, enrolled during active disease. The CDR3 is CASSPNTGYNYGYTF. The CDR3 nucleotides are TGTGCCAGCAGCCCTAATACAGGGTATAACTATGGCTACACCTTC.